Described below is a single T cell receptor beta chain sequence and its context. This record belongs to a study of response to subunit inactivated influenza vaccine. Germline CDR1 and CDR2: SNHLY and FYNNEI. Trimming removed 9 bases from V and 10 bases from J, with 16 bases in between. The CDR3 has 12 residues. In TCRdb, the RT-PCR reads were re-called with MiXCR into one record per CDR3 protein. The data contain a few hundred thousand distinct CDR3 sequences, roughly a fifth of them singletons. The chain has TRBV2 and TRBJ2-4; no clear D gene. The specimen was PBMCs from blood, collected approximately 20 months after vaccination. The clonotype was recovered from a man aged 50-75 years who received an inactivated influenza vaccine. The CDR3: CARKQNGNIQYF. In DNA form, the CDR3 reads TGTGCCAGAAAACAGAATGGAAATATTCAGTACTTC.